This T cell receptor beta chain was sequenced for a study of T cell responses to AZD1222 COVID-19 vaccine. As for this clone: No antigen is known for it.

Study-wide findings and caveats: After the peak T cell response, and only then, were repertoires sampled.

There are 12 residues in the CDR3. V was trimmed by 4 bases and J by 6 bases, leaving 10 bases between them. Germline V gene data show CDR1 as MDHEN and CDR2 as SYDVKM. The protocol was immunoSEQ multiplex PCR, while the TCRdb copy is restricted to in-frame clones and leaves out a portion. The data show some 90,000 clones, around 86% seen once. The chain is built from TRBV28 and TRBJ2-7, with D tentatively TRBD2 (6 bases). This specimen consisted of peripheral blood, obtained on day 0 of AZD1222 vaccination. The source is an adult in good health. The CDR3 nucleotides are TGTGCCAGCAGTTCTAGCGCGCGCGAGCAGTACTTC. Protein sequence: CASSSSAREQYF.